Listed below are T cell receptor beta chains from one sample, sequenced in a study of a mutant IDH1 vaccine in newly diagnosed glioma. Clones were read by immunoSEQ multiplex PCR, and TCRdb kept only the in-frame ones, dropping some. The table lists about 54,000 clones, roughly four fifths of them singletons. Antigens for these TCRs are unknown. The material sequenced was PBMCs, taken from a glioma patient whose treatment included an IDH1 peptide vaccine. Source of these receptors: a man aged 25 to 45 with glioma. Both conserved end residues are trimmed from each CDR3.

v_call cdr3_aa
TRBV11-2 ASSSRTGGRGSYNSPLH
TRBV15 ATSRNPLSEAF
TRBV11-1 ASSYPGRETQY
TRBV28 ASSSPRGYEQY
TRBV4-1 ASSQPRNTGELF
TRBV28 ASTLLDRVDQPQH
TRBV7-9 ASSWTGGFTYEQY
TRBV18 ASSPPQGPSSPLH
TRBV13 ASSFGQGGYSNQPQH
TRBV11-1 ASSPGTGNEAF
TRBV5-5 ASSRPGIYGYT
TRBV11-3 ASSLGGGCGDQPQH
TRBV27 ATGQINSYEQY
TRBV18 ASSPTGLAYEQY
TRBV2 ASKRGTSSYEQY
TRBV5-8 ASKRAYSGNTIY
TRBV4-1 ASSHLTDTQY
TRBV5-4 ASSQGLAGGVWDEQY
TRBV5-1 ASSLGGGETQY
TRBV29-1 SAHKAAGVSGGYT
TRBV4-1 ASSQSPLDLTYEQY
TRBV27 ASRMTGGEQY
TRBV11-2 ASSLGRGRGRTNEKLF
TRBV5-1 ASSRGGPEETQY
TRBV6-1 ASSEATGGYNEQF
TRBV28 ASSLSDSGSNEKLF
TRBV7-9 ASSLVPSTDTQY
TRBV7-6 ASSSLGDRGHYEQY
TRBV5-1 ASTEGSRPFNYGYT
TRBV5-6 ASSFRVRDEKLF
TRBV15 ATEGGAGSNQPQH